Listed here are 5 T cell receptor beta chains from one sample, sequenced in a study of metastatic and nonmetastatic thyroid tumors. Not a single patient had been given any form of treatment at any point before undergoing thyroid surgery. TCRdb re-called the PCR reads via MiXCR. The sample holds under 35,000 clones; 24% are singletons and the top ten take about 14%. Sequencing was done on a sample of blood. The source is a female donor with papillary thyroid cancer or a benign thyroid nodule (not recorded which). Some clones in this sample may be carry-over from other donors' samples.

Many counts were recorded for this clone. This rearrangement joins TRBV7-9 to TRBJ2-6, with unresolved D. The CDR3 contains 13 residues. Trimming stripped 0 bases from V and 3 bases from J, with 0 bases between. CDR1 and CDR2 (germline): SEHNR, FQNEAQ (reference sequence). The CDR3 DNA follows: TGTGCCAGCAGCTTAGCTGGGGCCAACGTCCTGACTTTC. Its protein is CASSLAGANVLTF.

This clone was observed many times. The rearrangement uses TRBV4-2 and TRBJ1-6, with 7 bases matching TRBD1. Germline values: CDR1 LGHNA, CDR2 YNFKEQ. With 0 bases clipped from V and 0 bases from J, the junction kept 8 bases outside the gene matches. The length of the CDR3 is 19 residues. This chain's CDR3 is CASSQETLDRSSYNSPLHF. The DNA for the CDR3 is TGTGCCAGCAGCCAAGAAACCCTGGACAGGAGCTCCTATAATTCACCCCTCCACTTT.

Comment on this clone: A junction boundary mismatches the germline segment, possibly from a read error. Distinct nucleotide sequences in the sample also encode this CDR3. The V call is TRBV12-3 or TRBV12-4, the J call TRBJ2-1; 14 nucleotides agree with TRBD2. The CDR3 is 18 amino acids. CDR3 DNA sequence: TGTGCCAGCAGTCCGGGACTAGCGGGGGCTCTTACACGCAATGAGCAGTTCTTT. Protein: CASSPGLAGALTRNEQFF.

This clone was detected only a few times. The J gene is TRBJ1-5, the V gene TRBV28; 7 positions match TRBD1. The germline gives CDR1 MDHEN, CDR2 SYDVKM. The CDR3 runs to 15 residues. Losses at the gene ends were 3 bases for V and 5 bases for J; bases not matched to a gene: 7. The CDR3: CASSLEGGHHQPQHF. The CDR3 DNA reads TGTGCCAGCAGTTTGGAAGGGGGCCACCATCAGCCCCAGCATTTT.

This clone showed up many times. The chain couples TRBV5-1 to TRBJ2-2; D tentatively reads TRBD1 or TRBD2 (7 bases each). The CDR3 length is 16 residues. With 4 bases removed from V and 1 base from J, the gap between germline ends came to 14 bases. Germline values: CDR1 SGHRS, CDR2 YFSETQ. CDR3 protein: CASSTQGGMNTGELFF. The CDR3 DNA is TGCGCCAGCAGCACCCAGGGGGGGATGAACACCGGGGAGCTGTTTTTT.